The clone carrying this T cell receptor (beta chain) was found once. Its specificity is not known. The CDR3 is made up of 14 amino acids. The V gene lost 8 bases and the J gene lost 6 bases, with 16 bases spanning the gap. The germline V gene has CDR1 MNHEY and CDR2 SVGAGI. The data stem from a study of graft-versus-host responses after intestinal transplantation. Study details: Induction using anti-thymocyte globulin, followed by tacrolimus and steroids for 3 to 4 years, was given to all recipients.

Broader study findings: GvH clone levels peaked in circulation, and this peak was associated with early post-transplant HvG declines. GvH clones were found in recipient marrow; some appeared first in ileum or blood.

Sequenced by immunoSEQ multiplex PCR; TCRdb stores in-frame clones only, minus some. The sample consists of 95,000 or so clones, roughly 90% of them appearing once. The specimen comprised PBMCs, sampled roughly 68 weeks after intestinal transplant. V gene TRBV6-5 combines with J gene TRBJ1-4; D perhaps matches TRBD1 (6 bases). The TCR comes from a human patient who received an intestinal transplant, so some T cells may come from the graft donor. The CDR3 DNA follows: TGTGCCAGCGCCCGAAGGGGGGGAGATGAAAAACTGTTTTTT. It is translated as CASARRGGDEKLFF.